Included here is one T cell receptor beta chain sequence, with context. Antigen specificity is unknown. It was the 120-subject validation cohort, separate from the approximately 690-subject first cohort, to which the donors belonged. Sequencing was performed with immunoSEQ multiplex PCR; in TCRdb, only in-frame clones are kept and a portion is missing. Found here are 120,000 to 150,000 clones, around 85% of them singletons; the top ten hold roughly 3%. This sample is drawn from a study of cytomegalovirus exposure and HLA in healthy donors. V was clipped by 3 bases and J by 5 bases, with 5 bases between them. This CDR3 is built from 12 residues. Germline V lookup: CDR1 LNHDA, CDR2 SQIVND (reference sequence). General observations from the study: Accounts indicate the classifier identified cytomegalovirus status with strong specificity and sensitivity. Researchers catalogued about 150 TCR beta chains as cytomegalovirus-associated. The TCR clusters that emerged in the first cohort tended, a later analysis found, to co-occur in the 120 validation repertoires.

The receptor comes from a man younger than 35 in good health and CMV-seronegative. The specimen sequenced was PBMCs. This sequence joins TRBV19 and TRBJ2-1; D is uncertain. Here the CDR3 reads CASSIFNNEQFF. The CDR3, as DNA: TGTGCCAGTAGTATCTTTAACAATGAGCAGTTCTTC.